The entry below gives a single TCR beta chain sequence along with its context. Its cognate antigen has yet to be identified. The input lacks base qualities; no much larger clone sits a single base away. Library creation used 5' RACE. The reads were generated on an Illumina HiSeq 2000. A universal primer binding site was added through template switching, and the final cDNA carried a unique molecular identifier so that TCR cDNA molecules could be counted accurately. Specific primers in the conserved constant-segment region were used to synthesize first-strand cDNA for the TCR alpha and beta chains. To control for contamination, every cDNA library was double barcoded, receiving both a SMART-Mk sample barcode and Illumina barcodes. Two successive PCR steps introduced TruSeq adapter sequences along with Illumina sample barcodes. The TCR alpha and beta cDNA libraries were sequenced on the Illumina HiSeq platform using custom primers. The authors' pipeline ran thus. MiGEC processed the raw reads to extract unique molecular identifiers, while MiXCR was used to determine the CDR3 positions. Recombination models were inferred per individual with the repgenHMM and IGoR tools using an EM algorithm. Shared clonotypes were analyzed with the tcR package in R, and sharing was normalized by the product of cloneset sizes. To study raw recombination without the effects of thymic and clonal selection, out-of-frame nonproductive sequences were analyzed. The public reads were quality trimmed at Q25 with fastp and then assembled into clones with MiXCR by TCRdb, keeping productive beta chains. All rows with the same CDR3 protein become a single entry with the most common DNA and genes. None of the V and J calls come from the authors' own analysis; TCRdb made them. The sample has roughly 1,500,000 distinct CDR3 sequences on record, more than 30% of them singletons. The ten largest clones add up to approximately 0.25% of the sample.

This record belongs to a study of identical twins (dated by TCRdb to about 2016). For the wider study: To test whether fetal clonotypes persist, this study deep-sequenced TCR alpha and beta repertoires from monozygotic twins, from unrelated adults of various ages, and from cord blood. Replicate twin experiments were performed at different times using different library preparation protocols to rule out contamination. The paper's findings and limits, for the study overall: Zero-insertion analyses could be partly confounded by invariant T cells such as MAIT and iNKT, though diverse VJ usage argued against such confounding for most clonotypes. In monozygotic twins, recombination models systematically underestimated out-of-frame TCR alpha sharing, but the models matched the sharing seen between unrelated individuals. Compared with coincidental sharing between unrelated individuals, out-of-frame TCR alpha sequences shared between twins had an excess of sequences with low generation probability. Abundant cord blood beta clonotypes carried fewer insertions; young adult naive repertoires showed a weaker similar trend, while memory repertoires showed none. Conclusions relied on cross-sectional statistical analysis, since the same donors could not be followed over many years. Excess twin sharing in beta out-of-frame sequences was weaker because fewer shared sequences lowered the signal-to-noise ratio.

Every donor in the study was a healthy Caucasian. The V end gives up 4 bases and the J end 1 base, leaving 12 bases in the junction not matched to a gene. From cysteine to phenylalanine, the CDR3 is 19 amino acids long. Only CDR3 DNA is held: 57 bases, read in frame from base 1. CDR1 is given as SGHAT and CDR2 as FQNNGV, both from the germline V gene. This TCR came from a newborn girl in good health. The sample was cord blood. The rearranged segments are TRBV11-2 and TRBJ2-1; TRBD2 agrees with 11 junctional bases. The CDR3 region reads CASSSQGLTSGKSYNEQFF. The sequenced DNA: TGTGCCAGCAGCTCTCAGGGGCTGACTAGCGGGAAGTCCTACAATGAGCAGTTCTTC.